The rows below give T cell receptor beta chains drawn from one sample of a study of T cell repertoires in cytomegalovirus infection. A single record per CDR3 protein comes from TCRdb applying MiXCR to the reads. The sample contains approximately 910,000 distinct CDR3 sequences, roughly a third of which appear only once. Their recognized antigens are unknown. The sequencing used cultured CD8+ T cells from PBMCs, collected from culture after CMV antigen stimulation. The receptor set was obtained from a human donor in good health (CMV status not recorded). Some clones in this sample may be carry-over from other donors' samples. Each CDR3 is given with its conserved first and last residue. D genes are given only for firm matches. Expanded clones get a size class; other rows say once, few or many, or leave the size out.

j_call v_call clone_size d_call cdr3_aa cdr3_nt
TRBJ1-2 TRBV7-2 few - CAGLGGYGYTF TGTGCCGGTCTTGGAGGCTATGGCTACACCTTC
TRBJ2-7 TRBV12-3/TRBV12-4 - - CASSFTGINEPYF TGTGCCAGCAGTTTCACAGGGATCAACGAGCCGTACTTC
TRBJ1-1 TRBV7-2 - - CASRPWSPPGAFF TGTGCCAGCAGGCCTTGGTCCCCTCCTGGCGCTTTCTTT
TRBJ2-7 TRBV7-9 - - CASSHSSQVIHEQYF TGTGCCAGCAGTCACTCGTCCCAGGTAATCCACGAGCAGTACTTC
TRBJ1-6 TRBV18 - - CASSPEWSYNSPLHF TGTGCCAGCTCACCGGAGTGGTCCTATAATTCACCCCTCCACTTT
TRBJ2-3 TRBV11-3 few - CASSAEPTDTQYF TGTGCCAGCAGCGCAGAACCCACAGATACGCAGTATTTT
TRBJ1-4 TRBV12-3/TRBV12-4 - - CASSFPRDGKLFF TGTGCCAGCAGTTTCCCCCGGGATGGAAAACTGTTTTTT
TRBJ1-5 TRBV5-6 few - CASSHSQSNQPQHF TGTGCCAGCAGCCATTCCCAATCAAATCAGCCCCAGCATTTT
TRBJ2-5 TRBV28 - TRBD2 CASTKFGGTPQETQYF TGTGCCAGCACCAAATTCGGGGGGACTCCTCAAGAGACCCAGTACTTC
TRBJ2-2 TRBV6-1 few - CASSGGTELFF TGTGCCAGCTCCGGAGGGACCGAGCTGTTTTTT
TRBJ2-3 TRBV7-8 - - CASTLRGTDTQYF TGTGCCAGCACTCTCAGGGGCACAGATACGCAGTATTTT
TRBJ2-2 TRBV6-1 - - CASSADTGELFF TGTGCCAGCAGTGCAGACACCGGGGAGCTGTTTTTT
TRBJ2-2 TRBV11-1 few - CASIPASDSQELFF TGTGCCAGCATCCCAGCGTCGGACAGCCAGGAGCTGTTTTTT
TRBJ2-7 TRBV12-3/TRBV12-4 few TRBD1 CASSLFRTGDEQYF TGTGCCAGCAGTTTATTTCGGACAGGGGACGAGCAGTACTTC